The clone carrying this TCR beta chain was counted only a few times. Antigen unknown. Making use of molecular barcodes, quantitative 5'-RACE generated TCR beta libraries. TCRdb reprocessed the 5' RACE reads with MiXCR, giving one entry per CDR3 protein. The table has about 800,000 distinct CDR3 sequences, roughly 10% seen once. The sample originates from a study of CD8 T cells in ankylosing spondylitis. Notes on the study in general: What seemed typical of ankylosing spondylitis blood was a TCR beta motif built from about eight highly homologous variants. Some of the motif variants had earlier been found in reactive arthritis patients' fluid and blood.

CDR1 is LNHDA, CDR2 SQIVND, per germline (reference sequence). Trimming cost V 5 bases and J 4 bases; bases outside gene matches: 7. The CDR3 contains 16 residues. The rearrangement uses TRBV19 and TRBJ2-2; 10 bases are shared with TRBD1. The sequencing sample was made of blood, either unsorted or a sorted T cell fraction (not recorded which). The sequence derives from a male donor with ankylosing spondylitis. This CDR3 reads CASSHPGQGITGELFF. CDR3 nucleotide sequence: TGTGCCAGTAGTCACCCGGGACAGGGGATCACCGGGGAGCTGTTTTTT.